This TCR beta chain was identified during a study of cytomegalovirus exposure and HLA in healthy donors. Looking at the study overall: 81% of roughly 400 genotyped donors fell in the Caucasian-associated ancestry cluster.

As for this clone: Different DNA sequences within this sample yield the same CDR3.

All donors participated as healthy donors of bone marrow. The PCR had 60 Vbeta and 13 Jbeta primers. Libraries were prepared by immunoSEQ multiplex PCR; TCRdb keeps only in-frame clonotypes and omits some of them. The table has about 160,000 clones, about 82% seen once. Sequencing input: PBMCs. This TCR derives from a male donor in good health and CMV-seronegative.

In nucleotides, the CDR3 is TGTGCCAGCAGCGTAGCTGGCCAGGACACAGATACGCAGTATTTT. Amino acids: CASSVAGQDTDTQYF. The chain uses TRBV9 and TRBJ2-3; D is unclear. Germline-derived CDR1 and CDR2 are SGDLS and YYNGEE. The length of the CDR3 is 15 residues. With 0 bases removed from V and 2 bases from J, the gap between germline ends came to 10 bases.